This TCR beta chain appears in the sequencing data of a study of OX40 agonist ivuxolimab in advanced cancers. At the level of the study: Prior anti-PD-1, anti-PD-L1 or anti-CTLA-4 therapy was allowed; more than 30% had some. One hepatocellular carcinoma and a couple of cutaneous melanoma patients partially responded. Overall study findings and caveats: The authors did not determine the antigen specificity of the expanded peripheral T cells. Partly responding patients at 0.1-3.0 mg/kg showed some of the smallest clonal expansion.

Only in-frame clones appear in the TCRdb table, and some are missing; sequencing was by immunoSEQ multiplex PCR. Among around 88,000 clones listed, 92% were seen once. Worth noting for this clone: The antigen remains undetermined.

This CDR3 is 14 amino acids long. CDR1 and CDR2 (germline): MNHNY, SVGAGI (reference sequence). With 4 bases removed from V and 4 bases from J, the gap between germline ends came to 13 bases. The source material was CD4+ or CD8+ T cells sorted from blood, sampled in a trial of the OX40 agonist ivuxolimab. This TCR came from an adult with an advanced solid tumor such as melanoma, head and neck, liver or kidney cancer. This rearrangement joins TRBV6-6 to TRBJ1-1, with TRBD1 as a possible D gene (5 bases). CDR3 in amino acids: CASSSEGSITEAFF. CDR3 DNA: TGTGCCAGCAGTTCCGAGGGGTCGATCACTGAAGCTTTCTTT.